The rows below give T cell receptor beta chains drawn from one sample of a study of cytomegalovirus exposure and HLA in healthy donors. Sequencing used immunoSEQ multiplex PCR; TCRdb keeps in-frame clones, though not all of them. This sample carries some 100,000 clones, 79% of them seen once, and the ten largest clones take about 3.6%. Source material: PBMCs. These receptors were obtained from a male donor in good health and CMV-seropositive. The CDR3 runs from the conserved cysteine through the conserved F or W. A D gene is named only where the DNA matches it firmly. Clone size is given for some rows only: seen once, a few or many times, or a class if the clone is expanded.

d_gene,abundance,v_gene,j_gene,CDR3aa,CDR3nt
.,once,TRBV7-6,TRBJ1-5,CASSLNPRQSNQPQHF,TGTGCCAGCAGCTTAAACCCCCGACAGTCCAATCAGCCCCAGCATTTT
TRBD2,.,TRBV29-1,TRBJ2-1,CSVKTPRLASNEQFF,TGCAGCGTTAAAACACCCCGACTAGCGAGCAATGAGCAGTTCTTC
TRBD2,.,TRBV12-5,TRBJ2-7,CASGPAGRGEQYF,TGTGCTAGTGGGCCCGCAGGGAGGGGCGAGCAGTACTTC
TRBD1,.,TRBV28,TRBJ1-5,CASRAGTGGLRNQPQHF,TGTGCCAGCAGAGCCGGGACAGGGGGTTTACGCAATCAGCCCCAGCATTTT
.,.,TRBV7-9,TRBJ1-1,CASSLAYTTSMNTEAFF,TGTGCCAGCAGCTTAGCGTACACAACCAGTATGAACACTGAAGCTTTCTTT
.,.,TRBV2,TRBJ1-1,CASRYEAFF,TGTGCCAGCAGGTATGAAGCTTTCTTT
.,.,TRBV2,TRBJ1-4,CASSEGQANEKLFF,TGTGCCAGCAGTGAAGGACAGGCAAATGAAAAACTGTTTTTT
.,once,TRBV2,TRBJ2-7,CASSAYRPSYEQYF,TGTGCCAGCAGTGCGTACAGGCCCTCCTACGAGCAGTACTTC
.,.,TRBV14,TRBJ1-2,CASSQDMGRPQGGYTF,TGTGCCAGCAGCCAAGATATGGGCAGGCCACAGGGTGGCTACACCTTC
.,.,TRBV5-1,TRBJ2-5,CASSPLVGEGGTQYF,TGCGCCAGCAGCCCACTGGTGGGGGAAGGGGGGACCCAGTACTTC
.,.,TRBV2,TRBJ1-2,CASNEGGNYGYTF,TGTGCCAGCAATGAGGGGGGAAACTATGGCTACACCTTC
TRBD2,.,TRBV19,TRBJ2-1,CASSPRGLLPSGGWNNEQFF,TGTGCCAGTAGTCCCCGGGGCCTACTTCCTAGCGGGGGGTGGAACAATGAGCAGTTCTTC
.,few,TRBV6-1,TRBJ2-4,CASNEDREAKNIQYF,TGTGCCAGCAATGAGGACAGAGAGGCCAAAAACATTCAGTACTTC
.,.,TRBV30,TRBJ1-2,CAWRIRVPNYGYTF,TGTGCCTGGAGGATCCGGGTACCTAACTATGGCTACACCTTC
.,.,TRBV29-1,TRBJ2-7,CSVSYRDEQYF,TGCAGCGTCTCGTACAGGGACGAGCAGTACTTC
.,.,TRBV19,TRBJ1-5,CASKQGDQPQHF,TGTGCCAGTAAACAGGGAGACCAGCCCCAGCATTTT
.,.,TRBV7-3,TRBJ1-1,CASSLGGARRTAEAFF,TGTGCCAGCAGCTTAGGGGGGGCGCGTAGGACCGCTGAAGCTTTCTTT
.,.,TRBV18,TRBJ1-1,CASSPAEPMNTEAFF,TGTGCCAGCTCACCCGCTGAGCCCATGAACACTGAAGCTTTCTTT
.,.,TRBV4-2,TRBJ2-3,CASSQDSGTDTQYF,TGTGCCAGCAGCCAAGATTCGGGCACAGATACGCAGTATTTT
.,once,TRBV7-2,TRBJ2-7,CASSSNTGIRSYEQYF,TGTGCCAGCAGCTCCAATACCGGGATTAGATCCTACGAGCAGTACTTC
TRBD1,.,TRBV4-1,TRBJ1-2,CASSQEVSGTAYGYTF,TGCGCCAGCAGCCAAGAGGTATCCGGGACAGCCTATGGCTACACCTTC
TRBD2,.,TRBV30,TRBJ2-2,CAWKAAGGPANTGELFF,TGTGCCTGGAAGGCAGCGGGGGGGCCCGCGAACACCGGGGAGCTGTTTTTT
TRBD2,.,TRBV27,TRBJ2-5,CASSRERGWEETQYF,TGTGCCAGCAGCCGAGAGCGGGGTTGGGAAGAGACCCAGTACTTC
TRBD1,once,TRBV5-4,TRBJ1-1,CASSLQGMNTEAFF,TGTGCCAGCAGCTTACAGGGGATGAACACTGAAGCTTTCTTT
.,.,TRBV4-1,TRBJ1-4,CASSQILRTASSEKLFF,TGCGCCAGCAGCCAAATTCTGCGGACAGCGTCCAGCGAAAAACTGTTTTTT
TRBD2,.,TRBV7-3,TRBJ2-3,CASSARLAGAGDTQYF,TGTGCCAGCAGCGCCAGACTAGCGGGGGCGGGAGATACGCAGTATTTT
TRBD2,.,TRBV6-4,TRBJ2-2,CASSPSGGPGGELFF,TGTGCCAGCAGTCCTAGCGGGGGCCCCGGCGGGGAGCTGTTTTTT
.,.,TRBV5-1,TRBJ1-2,CASSFFRGYGYGYTF,TGCGCCAGCAGCTTTTTTAGGGGCTACGGCTATGGCTACACCTTC
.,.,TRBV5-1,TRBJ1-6,CASSLGGNSPLHF,TGCGCCAGCAGCTTGGGAGGAAATTCACCCCTCCACTTT
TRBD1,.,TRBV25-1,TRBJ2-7,CASSDSGQSYEQYF,TGTGCCAGCAGTGACTCGGGACAGTCCTACGAGCAGTACTTC
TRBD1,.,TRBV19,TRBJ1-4,CASSMNRGWEKLFF,TGTGCCAGTAGTATGAACAGGGGTTGGGAAAAACTGTTTTTT
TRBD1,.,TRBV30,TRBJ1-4,CAWSPQGPLEKLFF,TGTGCCTGGAGTCCACAGGGGCCACTCGAAAAACTGTTTTTT
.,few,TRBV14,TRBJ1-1,CASSQSRGTEAFF,TGTGCCAGCAGTCAATCTCGAGGCACTGAAGCTTTCTTT
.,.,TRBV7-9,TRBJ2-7,CASNLDSSYEQYF,TGTGCCAGCAACTTGGACAGTTCCTACGAGCAGTACTTC
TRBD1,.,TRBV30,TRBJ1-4,CAWTGGSNEKLFF,TGTGCCTGGACAGGGGGCTCTAATGAAAAACTGTTTTTT
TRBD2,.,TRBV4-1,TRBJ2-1,CASGTSGYNEQFF,TGCGCCAGCGGGACTAGCGGCTACAATGAGCAGTTCTTC
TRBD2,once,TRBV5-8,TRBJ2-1,CASSAGTSGENEQFF,TGTGCCAGCAGCGCCGGGACTAGCGGGGAGAATGAGCAGTTCTTC
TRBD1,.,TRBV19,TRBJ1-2,CASDRDGNYGYTF,TGTGCCAGCGACAGGGACGGGAACTATGGCTACACCTTC
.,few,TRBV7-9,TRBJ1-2,CASSLAPGQVHGNYGYTF,TGTGCCAGCAGCTTAGCCCCAGGACAAGTCCACGGCAACTATGGCTACACCTTC
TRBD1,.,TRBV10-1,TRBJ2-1,CASSETRTGSNEQFF,TGCGCCAGCAGTGAGACCAGGACAGGGTCCAATGAGCAGTTCTTC
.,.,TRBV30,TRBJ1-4,CAWSSGLSSEKLFF,TGTGCCTGGAGTTCAGGGTTGTCCTCCGAAAAACTGTTTTTT
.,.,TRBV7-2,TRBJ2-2,CASRVDSANTGELFF,TGTGCCAGCAGAGTGGACTCGGCGAACACCGGGGAGCTGTTTTTT
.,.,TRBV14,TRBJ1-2,CASSQDLDRLGYTF,TGTGCCAGCAGCCAAGATTTGGACAGACTCGGCTACACCTTC
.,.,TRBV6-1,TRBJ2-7,CASSEPTRRNRRSGEQYF,TGTGCCAGCAGTGAACCCACCCGGAGGAACCGCCGGTCAGGCGAGCAGTACTTC
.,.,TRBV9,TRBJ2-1,CASSISGVHNEQFF,TGTGCCAGCAGCATTTCAGGGGTCCACAATGAGCAGTTCTTC
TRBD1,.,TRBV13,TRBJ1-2,CASSLENWSGTGVSIHGYTF,TGTGCCAGCAGCTTAGAGAATTGGTCCGGGACAGGGGTTTCCATCCATGGCTACACCTTC
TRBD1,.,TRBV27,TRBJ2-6,CASRQGSGANVLTF,TGTGCCAGTAGACAGGGCTCTGGGGCCAACGTCCTGACTTTC
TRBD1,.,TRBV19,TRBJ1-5,CASSRQGFSNQPQHF,TGTGCCAGTAGTAGACAGGGATTCAGCAATCAGCCCCAGCATTTT
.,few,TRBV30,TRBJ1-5,CAWGEKGPQHF,TGTGCCTGGGGAGAGAAAGGGCCCCAGCATTTT
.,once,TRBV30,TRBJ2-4,CAWKRGQPLAKNIQYF,TGTGCCTGGAAGAGAGGACAGCCTTTAGCCAAAAACATTCAGTACTTC
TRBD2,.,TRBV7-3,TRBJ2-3,CASSSSGGSTDTQYF,TGTGCCAGCAGCTCTAGCGGGGGGTCCACAGATACGCAGTATTTT
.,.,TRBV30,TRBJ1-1,CAWSELGALGTEAFF,TGTGCCTGGAGTGAACTGGGGGCCCTAGGTACTGAAGCTTTCTTT
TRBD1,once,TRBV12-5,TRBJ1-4,CASGPRQGAGEKLFF,TGTGCTAGTGGTCCCCGACAGGGGGCTGGTGAAAAACTGTTTTTT
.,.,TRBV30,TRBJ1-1,CGIGVIAEAFF,TGCGGGATTGGGGTAATCGCTGAAGCTTTCTTT